The rows below give T cell receptor beta chains drawn from one sample of a study of blood T cell repertoires in COVID-19. Assay: immunoSEQ multiplex PCR; the TCRdb copy retains only in-frame clones and omits some. Of some 200,000 clones detected, roughly 82% appear once; the ten largest clones hold 12%. The sample was PBMCs or T cells enriched from blood (not recorded which). The source of these receptors is a man aged 35 to 55 who had recovered from COVID-19. The CDR3 runs from the conserved cysteine through the conserved F or W. D genes are given only for firm matches. Part of the rows lack a size; the others show once, few, many or a class for expanded clones.

TRBV27	.	TRBJ2-5	18	.	TGTGCCAGCAGAACAGGGGGAGGGAACAGGGGGAGAAGGGAGACCCAGTACTTC	CASRTGGGNRGRRETQYF
TRBV6-5	.	TRBJ2-2	15	.	TGTGCCAGCAGTTACTCCAGCGCGAACACCGGGGAGCTGTTTTTT	CASSYSSANTGELFF
TRBV6-5	.	TRBJ1-1	14	TRBD1	TGTGCCAGCAGTTCTCCGGGACAGGGAACTGAAGCTTTCTTT	CASSSPGQGTEAFF
TRBV7-2	.	TRBJ2-3	15	TRBD2	TGTGCCAGCAGCTTAGAACGACTAGCGGGATATACGCAGTATTTT	CASSLERLAGYTQYF
TRBV18	.	TRBJ1-4	14	.	TGTGCCAGCTCACCACCGGGACTTAATGAAAAACTGTTTTTT	CASSPPGLNEKLFF
TRBV4-3	many	TRBJ1-1	12	TRBD1	TGCGCCAGCAGCCAATGGACAGGTGAAGCTTTCTTT	CASSQWTGEAFF
TRBV18	.	TRBJ1-4	15	TRBD1	TGTGCCAGCTCACTGCCGGGACAGTCTAATGAAAAACTGTTTTTT	CASSLPGQSNEKLFF
TRBV27	.	TRBJ1-5	16	.	TGTGCCAGCAGTTTATCCGGGGGAGAGCGCAATCAGCCCCAGCATTTT	CASSLSGGERNQPQHF
TRBV7-8	.	TRBJ1-5	18	.	TGTGCCAGCAGCTTAGCGTTGATTGGCAGTTATAGCAATCAGCCCCAGCATTTT	CASSLALIGSYSNQPQHF
TRBV5-5	.	TRBJ2-3	14	TRBD2	TGTGCCAGCAGCAATAGCGGGAGAGGGGATACGCAGTATTTT	CASSNSGRGDTQYF
TRBV15	.	TRBJ2-2	12	.	TGTGCCACCAGCAGGGCGGCCGGGGAGCTGTTTTTT	CATSRAAGELFF
TRBV5-4	few	TRBJ1-5	13	.	TGTGCCAGCAGCTTGGGGGAGCGTCAGCCCCAGCATTTT	CASSLGERQPQHF
TRBV12-5	.	TRBJ1-4	15	TRBD1	TGTGCTAGTGGTTTGGACGGACAGGGTAGGGGAAAACTGTTTTTT	CASGLDGQGRGKLFF
TRBV4-3	.	TRBJ1-2	15	TRBD1	TGCGCCAGCAGCCAAGATTCACAGGGGAACTATGGCTACACCTTC	CASSQDSQGNYGYTF
TRBV19	.	TRBJ1-1	16	.	TGTGCCAGTAGTGCCCATCTTGCTAGGATGGCCACTGAAGCTTTCTTT	CASSAHLARMATEAFF
TRBV13	.	TRBJ1-6	14	TRBD1	TGTGCCAGCAGCCGGACAGGGCAAGGTTCACCCCTCCACTTT	CASSRTGQGSPLHF
TRBV11-2	.	TRBJ2-1	18	TRBD2	TGTGCCAGCAGCCCGTCTGGCCTAGCGGGAGGGGTTGAAAATGAGCAGTTCTTC	CASSPSGLAGGVENEQFF
TRBV7-2	.	TRBJ1-2	16	TRBD1	TGTGCCAGCAGCTTAGCGGGACAGGGGGCCAACTATGGCTACACCTTC	CASSLAGQGANYGYTF
TRBV5-6	.	TRBJ1-5	14	.	TGTGCCAGCAGCTTCGGACTGAGCAATCAGCCCCAGCATTTT	CASSFGLSNQPQHF
TRBV4-2	.	TRBJ2-1	15	TRBD1	TGTGCCAGCAGCCCGGGACAGGGGGGCTACAATGAGCAGTTCTTC	CASSPGQGGYNEQFF
TRBV3-1/TRBV3-2	.	TRBJ2-1	14	.	TGTGCCAGCAGCCGAGACCCTCTCTTCAATGAGCAGTTCTTC	CASSRDPLFNEQFF
TRBV25-1	few	TRBJ1-6	15	.	TGTGCCAGCAGTGCGAACTGGGGCCCTAATTCACCCCTCCACTTT	CASSANWGPNSPLHF
TRBV11-1	few	TRBJ1-1	14	TRBD1	TGTGCCAGCAGCCCACGACAGGGGAACACTGAAGCTTTCTTT	CASSPRQGNTEAFF
TRBV18	few	TRBJ2-2	15	.	TGTGCCAGCTCACCATTCGTCGGGGGCACCGGGGAGCTGTTTTTT	CASSPFVGGTGELFF
TRBV7-9	few	TRBJ1-2	14	.	TGTGCCAGCAGCTCCCGAGCGGGTAACTATGGCTACACCTTC	CASSSRAGNYGYTF
TRBV19	.	TRBJ2-5	16	TRBD2	TGTGCCAGTAGTCGGACTAGCGGGAGGGGTCAAGAGACCCAGTACTTC	CASSRTSGRGQETQYF
TRBV7-6	.	TRBJ1-3	18	TRBD1	TGTGCCAGCAGCTTATTGGGGGCAGGGGGCCACTCTGGAAACACCATATATTTT	CASSLLGAGGHSGNTIYF
TRBV9	.	TRBJ2-1	17	.	TGTGCCAGCAGCCACCCCCCGGAGGGCCCGTCGGTCAATGAGCAGTTCTTC	CASSHPPEGPSVNEQFF
TRBV29-1	.	TRBJ2-5	16	.	TGCAGCGTTGGCCAAGGCGGGACAGCCCCAAGTGGGACCCAGTACTTC	CSVGQGGTAPSGTQYF
TRBV6-5	.	TRBJ1-2	16	.	TGTGCCAGCAGTTACCAGCCTGCCGGGGGAGGGAATGGCTACACCTTC	CASSYQPAGGGNGYTF
TRBV11-3	many	TRBJ2-3	15	.	TGTGCCAGCAGCCAAGGTGATAGCGGTTCAGATACGCAGTATTTT	CASSQGDSGSDTQYF
TRBV7-2	.	TRBJ1-1	14	.	TGTGCCAGCAGCCCAGGCGGGGGGCGAACTGAAGCTTTCTTT	CASSPGGGRTEAFF
TRBV20-1	.	TRBJ2-1	13	.	TGCAGTGCTAGTTTCGGGGGATTCGTCGAGCAGTTCTTC	CSASFGGFVEQFF
TRBV4-3	once	TRBJ2-3	17	TRBD1	TGCGCCAGCAGCCAAACCCCGGGACAGGGGGCGCGGGATACGCAGTATTTT	CASSQTPGQGARDTQYF
TRBV3-1/TRBV3-2	.	TRBJ1-4	16	.	TGTGCCAGCAGCCCCCGGACAGTAGCAACTAATGAAAAACTGTTTTTT	CASSPRTVATNEKLFF
TRBV4-3	.	TRBJ1-3	14	TRBD1	TGCGCCAGCAGCCACTCACAGGGGGCGGACACCATATATTTT	CASSHSQGADTIYF
TRBV2	.	TRBJ2-7	13	TRBD1	TGTGCCAGCAGTTCTGACAGGGGAGGCGAGCAGTACTTC	CASSSDRGGEQYF
TRBV21-1	.	TRBJ1-6	14	.	TGTGCCAGCAGCAAGGGCAGTAATAATTCACCCCTCCACTTT	CASSKGSNNSPLHF
TRBV9	.	TRBJ1-1	15	.	TGTGCCAGCAGCGTAGGGTCAGGGATAAACACTGAAGCTTTCTTT	CASSVGSGINTEAFF
TRBV2	.	TRBJ2-1	17	TRBD2	TGTGCCAGCAGAAGAACCGGACTAGCGGGATCCTACAATGAGCAGTTCTTC	CASRRTGLAGSYNEQFF
TRBV11-2	.	TRBJ1-2	14	.	TGTGCCAGCAGCTTACGGGGGGTTGGCTATGGCTACACCTTC	CASSLRGVGYGYTF
TRBV29-1	.	TRBJ2-1	17	TRBD2	TGCAGCGTTGATACGGCTAGCGGGAGGCACGCCTACAATGAGCAGTTCTTC	CSVDTASGRHAYNEQFF
TRBV19	.	TRBJ1-2	16	TRBD1	TGTGCCAGTACCACTCATAAGGGACAGGCCGACTATGGCTACACCTTC	CASTTHKGQADYGYTF
TRBV4-2	.	TRBJ1-3	16	TRBD1	TGTGCCAGCAGCAAAGAACAGGGGGCCCCTGGAAACACCATATATTTT	CASSKEQGAPGNTIYF
TRBV12-3/TRBV12-4	.	TRBJ2-1	13	.	TGTGCCAGCAGTTTAGATTCCGTGAATGAGCAGTTCTTC	CASSLDSVNEQFF
TRBV30	few	TRBJ1-1	14	.	TGTGCCTGGGCTCTCTTCCAGGGGTGGGCTGAAGCTTTCTTT	CAWALFQGWAEAFF
TRBV6-5	.	TRBJ1-5	14	.	TGTGCCAGCAGTTCGGTGCAGGGACAACAGCCCCAGCATTTT	CASSSVQGQQPQHF
TRBV12-3/TRBV12-4	few	TRBJ1-2	13	.	TGTGCCAGCAGTTTACAGGGGAACTATGGCTACACCTTC	CASSLQGNYGYTF
TRBV4-2	.	TRBJ2-1	16	TRBD2	TGTGCCAGCAGCGCCGGAGCTAGCGGGAGGACATATGAGCAGTTCTTC	CASSAGASGRTYEQFF
TRBV5-6	.	TRBJ1-3	14	TRBD1	TGTGCCAGCAGCTTAGGACAGGCAAGAAACACCATATATTTT	CASSLGQARNTIYF
TRBV2	.	TRBJ1-5	15	TRBD1	TGTGCCAGCAGTGGGGCCGGGACCAGGGGGGAGCCCCAGCATTTT	CASSGAGTRGEPQHF
TRBV5-1	.	TRBJ2-3	17	TRBD2	TGCGCCAGCAGTCCGGAGGGGTCTAGCGGTCTCACAGATACGCAGTATTTT	CASSPEGSSGLTDTQYF
TRBV6-5	.	TRBJ2-7	12	TRBD2	TGTGCCGGGGGGGACGGCCCCTACGAGCAGTACTTC	CAGGDGPYEQYF
TRBV5-1	.	TRBJ2-7	12	.	TGCGCCAGCAGCCAGACGACTTACGAGCAGTACTTC	CASSQTTYEQYF
TRBV29-1	.	TRBJ2-1	18	TRBD1	TGCAGCGTTGTGGGGACAGGGGCGCCGGGGAGCTCCTACAATGAGCAGTTCTTC	CSVVGTGAPGSSYNEQFF